The T cell receptor beta chain described here comes from a study of T cells in Graves' hyperthyroidism and ophthalmopathy. Whole-study findings and limits: Stable hyperthyroidism was separated from ophthalmopathy by a model based on 13 V-J features.

As to this clonotype: Its target is not known.

Trimming cost V 4 bases and J 7 bases, with 27 bases left between them. The CDR3 covers 17 residues. Germline V CDR1 and CDR2: SGHRS, YFSETQ. Amplification of TCR beta CDR3 regions used RNA as the template. A first-round RT-PCR of the TCR CDR3 used the HTBI primer set. TCRdb fed the multiplex PCR reads into MiXCR, producing one record per CDR3 protein. The sample holds 360,000 or so distinct CDR3 sequences; 15% to 20% are singletons and the top ten take about 16%. This TCR derives from a middle-aged woman with Graves' ophthalmopathy. Sample: blood. The chain recombines TRBV5-1 with TRBJ2-7, with D possibly TRBD2 on 6 matching bases. The CDR3 loop reads CASSTRDSHRTTVEQYF. As DNA, the CDR3 is TGCGCCAGCAGCACCCGGGACTCACATAGGACCACGGTTGAGCAGTACTTC.